The 21 T cell receptor beta chains below all came from one sample that was sequenced in a study of blood T cell repertoires in COVID-19. TCRdb keeps only in-frame clones here, not all; method: immunoSEQ multiplex PCR. The sample holds some 170,000 clones; about 84% are singletons and the top ten take under 7%. Material: PBMCs or T cells enriched from blood (not recorded which). The receptors originated from a man between 40 and 49 years old who had recovered from COVID-19.

Turning to this clone: Distinct nucleotide sequences in the sample also encode this CDR3. The CDR3 DNA is TGTGCCAGCAGCCGAGGGAATCAGCCCCAGCATTTT. This translates into CASSRGNQPQHF. The chain joins TRBV14 to TRBJ1-5; no clear D gene. Germline CDR1 and CDR2: SGHDN and FVKESK. The CDR3 is 12 amino acids. V was clipped by 4 bases and J by 4 bases, with 5 bases between them.

The J gene is TRBJ2-4, the V gene TRBV4-1; the match to TRBD2 covers 8 bases. The CDR3 sequence is 16 residues long. Germline V gene lookup returns CDR1 MGHRA and CDR2 YSYEKL. Losses at the gene ends were 1 base for V and 0 bases for J; bases not matched to a gene: 2. CDR3 region: CASSQAGGLAKNIQYF. The CDR3 DNA sequence: TGCGCCAGCAGCCAAGCGGGGGGGCTAGCCAAAAACATTCAGTACTTC.

V gene TRBV12-3 or TRBV12-4 combines with J gene TRBJ2-7; perhaps TRBD1 as D (6 bases). The CDR3 is 12 amino acids. The ends were cut back, 3 bases at V and 9 bases at J, with 12 bases in the middle. The CDR3 protein is CASSFEQGVQYF. As DNA, the CDR3 is TGTGCCAGCAGTTTCGAACAGGGAGTGCAGTACTTC.

The chain joins TRBV18 to TRBJ1-1, with D unclear. The CDR3 runs to 15 residues. CDR1 is KGHSH, CDR2 LQKENI, per germline. V was trimmed by 3 bases and J by 3 bases, leaving 14 bases between them. The CDR3 is CASSPRSSSDTEAFF. Here the CDR3 DNA reads TGTGCCAGCTCACCGCGGAGTTCGTCCGACACTGAAGCTTTCTTT.

The gene calls are TRBV27 and TRBJ2-4, with D possibly being TRBD2 (5 bases). Germline V lookup: CDR1 MNHEY, CDR2 SMNVEV (reference sequence). The CDR3 consists of 13 residues. The ends were cut back, 5 bases at V and 4 bases at J, with 9 bases in the middle. The CDR3 bases are TGTGCCAGCAGTATCGGACTTAAAAACATTCAGTACTTC. This translates into CASSIGLKNIQYF.

The gene calls are TRBV6-2 or TRBV6-3 and TRBJ2-7, with 9 nucleotides matching TRBD1. The CDR3 spans 17 residues. Germline V gene lookup returns CDR1 MNHEY and CDR2 SVGEGT. V lost 2 bases to trimming and J lost 4 bases; unmatched junction nucleotides: 12. The DNA for the CDR3 is TGTGCCAGCAGTTACCCCCCCGGGACAGGGATATCTTACGAGCAGTACGTC. This translates into CASSYPPGTGISYEQYV.

V gene TRBV6-5 combines with J gene TRBJ2-2; tentatively, D is TRBD1 (6 bases). The CDR3 extends over 13 amino acids. Trimming cost V 8 bases and J 4 bases, with 11 bases left between them. The germline V gene encodes CDR1 MNHEY and CDR2 SVGAGI. This CDR3 reads CASVGGVTGELFF. Written as DNA, the CDR3 is TGTGCCAGCGTAGGGGGAGTCACCGGGGAGCTGTTTTTT.

The V and J genes are TRBV13 and TRBJ2-5, with D possibly TRBD2 on 6 matching bases. This CDR3 is built from 14 residues. Germline V gene data show CDR1 as PRHDT and CDR2 as FYEKMQ (reference sequence). V dropped 4 bases and J dropped 7 bases, with 16 bases sitting between them. The CDR3 nucleotides read TGTGCCAGCAGCTCAAGCTCGGGGGTGAGGACCCAGTACTTC. This codes for CASSSSSGVRTQYF.

This chain connects TRBV4-1 to TRBJ2-1; TRBD2 is a possible D gene (6 bases). Trimming stripped 0 bases from V and 2 bases from J, with 14 bases between. The CDR3 covers 17 residues. Germline assignment: CDR1 MGHRA and CDR2 YSYEKL. CDR3 sequence: CASSQDGGTATYNEQFF. The CDR3 bases are TGCGCCAGCAGCCAAGATGGCGGGACCGCAACCTACAATGAGCAGTTCTTC.

This clone was recorded at least ten times. The CDR3 here is CASSIAAGTGFPGELFF. The CDR3 DNA follows: TGTGCCAGTAGTATCGCCGCCGGGACAGGGTTCCCCGGGGAGCTGTTTTTT. The V gene is TRBV19, the J gene TRBJ2-2, with 9 bases identical to TRBD1. Trimming removed 3 bases from V and 6 bases from J; junction bases left unmatched: 11. Germline CDR1 is LNHDA and CDR2 is SQIVND (reference sequence). The CDR3 is 17 residues long.

This chain joins TRBV13 and TRBJ2-2, with 9 positions matching TRBD2. The CDR3 length is 16 residues. The V segment lost 5 bases and the J segment 3 bases; nucleotides outside the gene matches: 7. The germline V gene encodes CDR1 PRHDT and CDR2 FYEKMQ (reference sequence). CDR3 region: CASSQGRGGYTGELFF. In nucleotides, the CDR3 is TGTGCCAGCAGCCAAGGGCGGGGGGGCTACACCGGGGAGCTGTTTTTT.

The chain couples TRBV27 to TRBJ2-3; 9 bases agree with TRBD1. The CDR3 loop spans 14 amino acids. Losses at the gene ends were 4 bases for V and 3 bases for J; bases not matched to a gene: 2. The germline V gene encodes CDR1 MNHEY and CDR2 SMNVEV (reference sequence). CDR3 region: CASSYRGQTDTQYF. The CDR3 nucleotides are TGTGCCAGCAGTTACAGGGGGCAAACAGATACGCAGTATTTT.

The J gene is TRBJ2-1, the V gene TRBV25-1, with 10 bases that match TRBD1. Trimming removed 8 bases from V and 2 bases from J; junction bases left unmatched: 15. There are 18 residues in the CDR3. The germline CDR1 and CDR2 sequences are MGHDK and SYGVNS. The CDR3 sequence is CASGRDRGLLNPYNEQFF. The CDR3 bases are TGTGCCAGCGGACGTGACAGGGGGCTTTTGAATCCCTACAATGAGCAGTTCTTC.

The chain couples TRBV6-4 to TRBJ1-3, with D tentatively TRBD1 (6 bases). V was cut by 5 bases and J by 0 bases, with 11 bases left in between. This CDR3 contains 15 residues. Germline V gives CDR1 MRHNA, CDR2 SNTAGT. The CDR3 coding sequence is TGTGCCAGCAGTTCAACGGACAGCTCTGGAAACACCATATATTTT. Translation gives CASSSTDSSGNTIYF.

The CDR3 is CASSQGTGYYNSPLHF. The CDR3, as DNA: TGTGCCAGCAGCCAAGGGACAGGGTATTATAATTCACCCCTCCACTTT. V is TRBV3-1 (or the pseudogene TRBV3-2) and J is TRBJ1-6; the match to TRBD1 covers 8 bases. V lost 1 base, J lost 4 bases, and 3 bases stayed unmatched. CDR1 and CDR2 from the germline V gene are LGHDT and YNNKEL (reference sequence). This CDR3 region has 16 residues.

The chain carries TRBV11-2 and TRBJ2-3; D gene ambiguous. V dropped 3 bases and J dropped 0 bases, with 13 bases sitting between them. CDR1 and CDR2 from the germline V gene are SGHAT and FQNNGV. This CDR3 has 16 amino acids. The CDR3 spells CASSFASVPSTDTQYF. CDR3 DNA: TGTGCCAGCAGCTTTGCGTCCGTTCCTAGCACAGATACGCAGTATTTT.

The J gene is TRBJ1-2, the V gene TRBV18, with 8 positions matching TRBD1. CDR1 and CDR2 (germline): KGHSH, LQKENI. The CDR3 extends over 13 amino acids. J lost 6 bases, V lost 3 bases, and 3 bases had no gene match. The CDR3 coding sequence is TGTGCCAGCTCACCGGACAGGGTTGATGGCTACACCTTC. It codes for CASSPDRVDGYTF.

The J gene is TRBJ2-2, the V gene TRBV5-6, with TRBD2 as a possible D gene (6 bases). Trimming left V 0 bases short and J 6 bases short, with 12 bases between. Germline CDR1 is SGHDT and CDR2 is YYEEEE. The CDR3 is made up of 15 amino acids. The chain's CDR3 is CASSLGEVAAGELFF. The DNA for the CDR3 is TGTGCCAGCAGCTTGGGGGAGGTCGCCGCCGGGGAGCTGTTTTTT.

The gene calls are TRBV9 and TRBJ1-1; D not certain. The CDR3 runs 11 residues. Trimming removed 6 bases from V and 10 bases from J, with 13 bases in between. Per the germline V gene, CDR1 is SGDLS and CDR2 is YYNGEE. The CDR3 protein is CASIGNGGAFF. As DNA, the CDR3 is TGTGCCAGCATAGGTAACGGCGGAGCTTTCTTT.

This clone was detected a few times. The chain uses TRBV24-1 and TRBJ1-3; D remains unclear. The CDR3 sequence is 12 residues long. V dropped 9 bases and J dropped 0 bases, with 5 bases sitting between them. From germline, CDR1 is KGHDR and CDR2 SFDVKD. In DNA form, the CDR3 reads TGTGCCACCGCGGGCTCTGGAAACACCATATATTTT. Amino acid sequence: CATAGSGNTIYF.

J is TRBJ2-7 and V is TRBV12-5, with 7 bases aligning to TRBD1. Unmatched junction bases numbered 6, after V lost 1 base and J lost 6 bases. The CDR3 has 14 residues. Germline values: CDR1 LGHNT, CDR2 FRNRAP. The CDR3 spells CASGLASDRAEQYF. As DNA, the CDR3 is TGTGCTAGTGGTTTGGCCTCTGACAGGGCCGAGCAGTACTTC.